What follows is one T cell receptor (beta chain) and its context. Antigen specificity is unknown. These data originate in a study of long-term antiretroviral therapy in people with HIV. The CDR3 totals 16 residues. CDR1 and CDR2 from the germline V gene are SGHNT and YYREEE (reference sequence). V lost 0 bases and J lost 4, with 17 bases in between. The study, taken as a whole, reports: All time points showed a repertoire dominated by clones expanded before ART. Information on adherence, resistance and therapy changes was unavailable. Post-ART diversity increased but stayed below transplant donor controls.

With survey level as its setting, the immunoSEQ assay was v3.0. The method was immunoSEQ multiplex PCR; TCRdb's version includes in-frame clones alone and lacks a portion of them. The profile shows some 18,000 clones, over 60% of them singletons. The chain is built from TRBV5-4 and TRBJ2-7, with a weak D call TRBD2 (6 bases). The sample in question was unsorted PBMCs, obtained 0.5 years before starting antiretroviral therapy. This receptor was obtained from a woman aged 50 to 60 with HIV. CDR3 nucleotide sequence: TGTGCCAGCAGCTTGGGGGAAGCGGGCTGGAGTTACGAGCAGTACTTC. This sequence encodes CASSLGEAGWSYEQYF.